These T cell receptor beta chains were read from a single sample in a study of T-cell memory formation after mild COVID-19. TCRdb re-derived calls from the 5' RACE reads in MiXCR, one entry per CDR3 protein. The sample lists under 650,000 distinct CDR3 sequences, approximately 18% occurring once. Sequencing used PBMCs or a T cell subset sorted from them (not recorded which). Receptor source: an adult woman who had mild COVID-19 (a few samples of this study predate the infection). Cell type and time point are not known. CDR3s include the opening cysteine and the closing phenylalanine or tryptophan. D genes are given only for firm matches. Not all rows give a size; the values are once, few, many and, for expanded clones, a class.

length,size,J,V,D,CDR3,DNA
16,-,TRBJ2-2,TRBV5-1,TRBD2,CASSFGLAGDTGELFF,TGCGCCAGCAGCTTCGGGCTAGCGGGAGACACCGGGGAGCTGTTTTTT
13,few,TRBJ2-1,TRBV12-3/TRBV12-4,TRBD1,CASSLTGANEQFF,TGTGCCAGCAGTTTAACAGGGGCCAATGAGCAGTTCTTC
14,few,TRBJ2-7,TRBV7-3,-,CASSLMGAGREQYF,TGTGCCAGCAGCTTAATGGGGGCCGGCCGCGAGCAGTACTTC
14,few,TRBJ2-5,TRBV6-6,-,CASSYGGTEETQYF,TGTGCCAGCAGTTATGGTGGGACCGAAGAGACCCAGTACTTC
15,-,TRBJ2-1,TRBV24-1,TRBD2,CATSDSRTSGNEQFF,TGTGCCACCAGTGATTCTCGGACTAGCGGCAATGAGCAGTTCTTC
18,-,TRBJ2-3,TRBV6-5,-,CASSYQGTGYHPTDTQYF,TGTGCCAGCAGTTATCAGGGGACGGGGTACCATCCCACAGATACGCAGTATTTT
15,few,TRBJ1-1,TRBV4-1,-,CASSHPARRLGEAFF,TGCGCCAGCAGCCATCCCGCCCGCCGGCTGGGTGAAGCTTTCTTT
15,-,TRBJ2-7,TRBV5-5,-,CASSSAGDRYGEQYF,TGTGCCAGCAGCTCAGCAGGGGATAGATACGGGGAGCAGTACTTC
16,-,TRBJ2-3,TRBV12-3/TRBV12-4,-,CASSLGATTSTDTQYF,TGTGCCAGCAGTTTAGGGGCCACCACGAGCACAGATACGCAGTATTTT
11,once,TRBJ2-4,TRBV6-1,-,CASRDRHNQYF,TGTGCCAGCAGGGACCGACACAATCAGTACTTC
11,few,TRBJ2-1,TRBV20-1,-,CSARSGNEQFF,TGCAGTGCCCGGTCGGGGAATGAGCAGTTCTTC
18,few,TRBJ2-3,TRBV20-1,TRBD2,CSARGSGLVTTSTDTQYF,TGCAGTGCTAGGGGGTCGGGACTAGTCACGACTAGCACAGATACGCAGTATTTT
16,few,TRBJ2-5,TRBV14,-,CASSQEEGSPQETQYF,TGTGCCAGCAGCCAAGAGGAGGGGTCCCCCCAAGAGACCCAGTACTTC
14,-,TRBJ2-1,TRBV6-5,-,CASSATLSWDEQFF,TGTGCCAGCAGTGCTACCCTTTCCTGGGATGAGCAGTTCTTC
13,-,TRBJ2-7,TRBV14,-,CASSQAPNVGQYF,TGTGCCAGCAGCCAAGCCCCTAACGTCGGGCAGTACTTC
15,few,TRBJ1-3,TRBV5-1,TRBD1,CASSWRGPEENTIYF,TGCGCCAGCAGCTGGAGGGGGCCAGAGGAGAACACCATATATTTT
15,-,TRBJ2-2,TRBV12-3/TRBV12-4,-,CASSFGKGGNGELFF,TGTGCCAGCAGTTTTGGAAAGGGGGGCAACGGGGAGCTGTTTTTT
13,-,TRBJ2-7,TRBV20-1,TRBD2,CSAPGTSGGPTYF,TGCAGTGCGCCCGGGACTAGCGGGGGCCCTACGTACTTC
15,-,TRBJ2-2,TRBV6-5,-,CASRRLTRGSGELFF,TGTGCCAGCAGACGACTTACCCGGGGATCCGGGGAGCTGTTTTTT
15,-,TRBJ2-5,TRBV7-3,TRBD2,CASSLNGGAKETQYF,TGTGCCAGCAGCCTGAACGGGGGGGCCAAAGAGACCCAGTACTTC
16,-,TRBJ1-1,TRBV7-8,-,CASSLIISVSNTEAFF,TGTGCCAGCAGCTTAATTATCTCAGTCTCGAACACTGAAGCTTTCTTT
13,few,TRBJ2-5,TRBV24-1,-,CATRSSQLETQYF,TGTGCCACCAGGTCGTCACAGTTGGAGACCCAGTACTTC
15,-,TRBJ1-2,TRBV4-1,TRBD1,CASSQGQGIDYGYTF,TGCGCCAGCAGCCAGGGACAGGGGATTGATTATGGCTACACCTTC
13,few,TRBJ1-1,TRBV6-5,-,CASSYRAHTEAFF,TGTGCCAGCAGTTACCGGGCGCACACTGAAGCTTTCTTT
15,few,TRBJ1-4,TRBV27,-,CASALEGGVNEKLFF,TGTGCCAGCGCTCTGGAGGGAGGTGTGAATGAAAAACTGTTTTTT
16,-,TRBJ2-1,TRBV12-3/TRBV12-4,-,CASSSTGSGSYNEQFF,TGTGCCAGCAGTTCCACGGGTAGCGGCTCCTACAATGAGCAGTTCTTC
14,few,TRBJ2-7,TRBV29-1,-,CSVGSRQASYEQYF,TGCAGCGTGGGCTCGCGACAGGCGTCCTACGAGCAGTACTTC
17,few,TRBJ1-4,TRBV15,-,CATSRDRTGATNEKLFF,TGTGCCACCAGCAGAGATCGAACAGGTGCAACTAATGAAAAACTGTTTTTT
15,-,TRBJ1-5,TRBV6-1,TRBD1,CASSGEQGAYQPQHF,TGTGCCAGCAGCGGTGAACAGGGGGCTTATCAGCCCCAGCATTTT
14,many,TRBJ1-1,TRBV7-9,-,CASSSPGGGTEAFF,TGTGCCAGCAGCTCCCCCGGTGGCGGCACTGAAGCTTTCTTT
13,-,TRBJ1-1,TRBV9,-,CASSAVTNTEAFF,TGTGCCAGCAGCGCGGTAACAAACACTGAAGCTTTCTTT
15,-,TRBJ2-3,TRBV19,TRBD2,CASSIRLAETDTQYF,TGTGCCAGTAGTATCCGACTAGCGGAGACAGATACGCAGTATTTT